Presented here are 11 T cell receptor gamma chains from one specimen sequenced in a study of Vδ1+ human thymocytes. Study-level points and caveats: Thymic TRG and TRD repertoires appeared highly polyclonal.

These TCRs' antigens remain unknown. RNA was extracted from the cells and then reverse transcribed. Pooled V-gene forward primers with one constant-region reverse primer generated the CDR3 amplicons by multiplex PCR. TCRdb redid the clone calls on the multiplex PCR reads with CATT. The table includes about 36,000 gamma-chain clones, around 21% detected once. The sample taken for sequencing was Vdelta1+ gamma-delta thymocytes from the thymus. Described subset: FACS-sorted CD3+ TCRalphabeta- TCRVdelta1+ TCRVdelta2- thymocytes. The receptors here all came from a girl under two years old who had congenital heart surgery.

The chain carries TRGV2 and TRGJ1 or TRGJ2. Trimming removed 4 bases from V and 7 bases from J; junction bases left unmatched: 10. This CDR3 has 13 amino acids. CDR1 is EGSNGY and CDR2 is YDSYNSKV in the germline V gene. The CDR3 bases are TGTGCCACCTGGGATGGGCTGAAATATAAGAAACTCTTT. This sequence encodes CATWDGLKYKKLF.

In its sample, this clone was seen a few times. This chain joins TRGV2 and TRGJ1 or TRGJ2. The CDR3 loop spans 15 amino acids. Germline CDR1 EGSNGY, CDR2 YDSYNSKV. The junction had 12 bases not matched to a gene; V was cut back by 0 bases and J by 7 bases. The CDR3 DNA follows: TGTGCCACCTGGGACGGGCAGGTGTGTTACTATAAGAAACTCTTT. It translates to CATWDGQVCYYKKLF.

The V and J genes are TRGV8 and TRGJ1 or TRGJ2. This CDR3 has 15 residues. Germline V gene lookup returns CDR1 VENAVY and CDR2 YDSYNSRV. Trimming removed 6 bases from V and 3 bases from J; junction bases left unmatched: 14. CDR3 nucleotide sequence: TGTGCCACCTGGATCCACGGTGGGGTTTATTATAAGAAACTCTTT. Protein sequence: CATWIHGGVYYKKLF.

This clone was observed a handful of times. V and J are TRGV5 and TRGJ1 or TRGJ2. The CDR3 has 13 residues. Germline CDR1 and CDR2: VINAFY and YDVSNSKD. V shed 6 bases, J shed 3 bases, and the junction held 8 bases outside the gene matches. The CDR3, as DNA: TGTGCCACCTGGACTTCAGGTTATTATAAGAAACTCTTT. Amino acids: CATWTSGYYKKLF.

With regard to this clone: This sample includes further DNA sequences coding for the same CDR3. This rearrangement joins TRGV9 to TRGJ1 or TRGJ2. V was pared by 0 bases and J by 13 bases, with 3 bases of the junction left unmatched. The CDR3 extends over 10 amino acids. Germline lookup yields CDR1 GITISATS and CDR2 ISYDGTV (reference sequence). The CDR3 nucleotides are TGTGCCTTGTGGGAGGTGCACAAACTCTTT. This sequence encodes CALWEVHKLF.

This clone was counted only a few times. This chain uses TRGV9 with TRGJ1 or TRGJ2. The CDR3 totals 14 residues. The germline V gene has CDR1 GITISATS and CDR2 ISYDGTV (reference sequence). J lost 7 bases, V lost 4 bases, and 13 bases had no gene match. The CDR3 sequence is CALWEVSGGYKKLF. The CDR3 DNA is TGTGCCTTGTGGGAAGTGAGCGGGGGATATAAGAAACTCTTT.

The chain carries TRGV8 and TRGJ1 or TRGJ2. Germline V CDR1 and CDR2: VENAVY, YDSYNSRV. This CDR3 has 14 residues. The V and J ends lost 0 bases and 6 bases, in that order; junction bases with no gene match: 8. CDR3 nucleotide sequence: TGTGCCACCTGGGATAGGCAATCGAGTTATAAGAAACTCTTT. It codes for CATWDRQSSYKKLF.

The genes are TRGV3 and TRGJ1 or TRGJ2. CDR1 is VTNTFY and CDR2 is YDVSTARD in the germline V gene (reference sequence). The CDR3 totals 14 residues. V dropped 4 bases and J dropped 8; count of bases not matched to a gene: 14. CDR3 coding DNA: TGTGCCACCTGGGATGGGCGTTTCAAGGATAAGAAACTCTTT. Translating gives CATWDGRFKDKKLF.

J is TRGJ1 or TRGJ2 and V is TRGV2. The CDR3 spans 12 residues. Germline assignment: CDR1 EGSNGY and CDR2 YDSYNSKV. The V gene end was trimmed by 2 bases and the J gene end by 10 bases; junction bases not matched to a gene: 8. CDR3 DNA: TGTGCCACCTGGGACGCGCAGGAAAAGAAACTCTTT. Residues: CATWDAQEKKLF.

A word on this clone: Different DNA sequences within this sample yield the same CDR3. The chain links TRGV8 to TRGJ1 or TRGJ2. This CDR3 has 14 residues. Unmatched junction bases numbered 5, after V lost 3 bases and J lost 0 bases. Germline V gene lookup returns CDR1 VENAVY and CDR2 YDSYNSRV. CDR3 DNA sequence: TGTGCCACCTGGGATGCGGGGAATTATTATAAGAAACTCTTT. Translating it yields CATWDAGNYYKKLF.

This clone was found a few times. The chain recombines TRGV8 with TRGJ1 or TRGJ2. CDR3 length equals 13 residues. In germline, CDR1 is VENAVY, CDR2 YDSYNSRV. V shed 4 bases, J shed 4 bases, and the junction held 7 bases outside the gene matches. The CDR3 DNA follows: TGTGCCACCTGGGAAAGGAGGTATTATAAGAAACTCTTT. Translating gives CATWERRYYKKLF.